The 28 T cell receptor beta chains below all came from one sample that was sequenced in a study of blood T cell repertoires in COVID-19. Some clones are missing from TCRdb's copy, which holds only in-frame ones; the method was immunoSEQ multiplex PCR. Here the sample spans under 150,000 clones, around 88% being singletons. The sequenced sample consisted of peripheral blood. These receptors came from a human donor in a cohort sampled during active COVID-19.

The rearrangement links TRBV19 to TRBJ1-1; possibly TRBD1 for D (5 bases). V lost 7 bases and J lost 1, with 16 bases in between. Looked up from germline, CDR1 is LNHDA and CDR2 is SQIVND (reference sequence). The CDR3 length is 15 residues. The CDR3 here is CASTRGRASNTEAFF. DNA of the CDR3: TGTGCCAGTACCCGGGGGAGGGCCTCGAACACTGAAGCTTTCTTT.

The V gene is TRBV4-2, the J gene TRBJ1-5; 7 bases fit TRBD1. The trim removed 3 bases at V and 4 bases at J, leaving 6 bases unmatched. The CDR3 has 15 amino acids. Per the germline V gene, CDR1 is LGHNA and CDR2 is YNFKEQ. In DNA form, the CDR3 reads TGTGCCAGCAGCCAGCAGGGGGTAAATAATCAGCCCCAGCATTTT. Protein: CASSQQGVNNQPQHF.

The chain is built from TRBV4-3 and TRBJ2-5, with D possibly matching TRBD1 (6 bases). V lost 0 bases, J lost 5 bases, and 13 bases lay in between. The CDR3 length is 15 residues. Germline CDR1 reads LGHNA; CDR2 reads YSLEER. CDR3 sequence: CASSQDLGQGETQYF. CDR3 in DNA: TGCGCCAGCAGCCAAGATCTTGGCCAGGGGGAGACCCAGTACTTC.

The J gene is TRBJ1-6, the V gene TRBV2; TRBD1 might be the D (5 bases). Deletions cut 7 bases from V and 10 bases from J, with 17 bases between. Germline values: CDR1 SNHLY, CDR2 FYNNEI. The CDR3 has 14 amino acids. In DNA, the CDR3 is TGTGCCAGCAAAACGCAGGGTTGGGGCTCACCCCTCCACTTT. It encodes CASKTQGWGSPLHF.

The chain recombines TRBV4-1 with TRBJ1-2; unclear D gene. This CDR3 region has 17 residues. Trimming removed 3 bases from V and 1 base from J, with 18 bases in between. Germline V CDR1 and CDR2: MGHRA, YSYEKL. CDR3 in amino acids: CASSHPREGYDNYGYTF. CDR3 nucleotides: TGCGCCAGCAGCCACCCCCGGGAGGGCTACGATAACTATGGCTACACCTTC.

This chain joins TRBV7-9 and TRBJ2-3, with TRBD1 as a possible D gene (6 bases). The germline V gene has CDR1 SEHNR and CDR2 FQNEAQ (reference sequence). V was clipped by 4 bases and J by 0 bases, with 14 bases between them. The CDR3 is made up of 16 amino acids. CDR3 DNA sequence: TGTGCCAGCAGCTCGGGGACAACCTTAAGCACAGATACGCAGTATTTT. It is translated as CASSSGTTLSTDTQYF.

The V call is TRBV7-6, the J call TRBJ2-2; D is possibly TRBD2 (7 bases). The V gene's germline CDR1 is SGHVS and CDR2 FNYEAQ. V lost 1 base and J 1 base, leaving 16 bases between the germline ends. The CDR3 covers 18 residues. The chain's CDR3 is CASSLVNGGGLNTGELFF. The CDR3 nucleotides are TGTGCCAGCAGCTTAGTTAACGGCGGGGGCTTGAACACCGGGGAGCTGTTTTTT.

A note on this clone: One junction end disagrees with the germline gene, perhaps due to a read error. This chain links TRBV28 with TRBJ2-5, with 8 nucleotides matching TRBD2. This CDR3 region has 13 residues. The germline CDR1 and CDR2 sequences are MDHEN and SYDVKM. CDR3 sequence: CASRLAGQETQYF. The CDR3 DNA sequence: TGTGCCAGCCGTTTAGCGGGGCAAGAGACCCAGTACTTC. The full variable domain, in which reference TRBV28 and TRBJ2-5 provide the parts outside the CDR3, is DVKVTQSSRYLVKRTGEKVFLECVQDMDHENMFWYRQDPGLGLRLIYFSYDVKMKEKGDIPEGYSVSREKKERFSLILESASTNQTSMYLCASRLAGQETQYFGPGTRLLVL.

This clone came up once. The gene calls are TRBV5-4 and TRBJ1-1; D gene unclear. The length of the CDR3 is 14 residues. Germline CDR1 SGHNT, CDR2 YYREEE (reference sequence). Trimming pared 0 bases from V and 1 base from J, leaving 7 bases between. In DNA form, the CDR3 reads TGTGCCAGCAGCTTGGCCACAGAGAACACTGAAGCTTTCTTT. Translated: CASSLATENTEAFF.

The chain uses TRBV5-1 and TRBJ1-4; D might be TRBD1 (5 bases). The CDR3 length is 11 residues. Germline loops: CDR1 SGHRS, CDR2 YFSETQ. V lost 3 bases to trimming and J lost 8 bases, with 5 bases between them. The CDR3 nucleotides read TGCGCCAGCAGCTGGGGCGAAAAACTGTTTTTT. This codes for CASSWGEKLFF.

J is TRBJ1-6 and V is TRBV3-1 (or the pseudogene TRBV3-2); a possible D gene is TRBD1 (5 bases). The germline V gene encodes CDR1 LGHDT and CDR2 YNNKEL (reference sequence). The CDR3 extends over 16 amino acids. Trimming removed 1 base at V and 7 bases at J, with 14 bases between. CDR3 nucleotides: TGTGCCAGCAGCCAAGCAGACGCGGGGCGAAATTCACCCCTCCACTTT. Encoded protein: CASSQADAGRNSPLHF.

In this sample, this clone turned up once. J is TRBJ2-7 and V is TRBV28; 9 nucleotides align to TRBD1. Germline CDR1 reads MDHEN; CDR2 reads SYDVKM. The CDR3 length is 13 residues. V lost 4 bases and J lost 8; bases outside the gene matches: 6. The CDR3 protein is CASSSLGQGKQYF. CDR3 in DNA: TGTGCCAGCAGTTCCCTCGGACAGGGGAAGCAGTACTTC.

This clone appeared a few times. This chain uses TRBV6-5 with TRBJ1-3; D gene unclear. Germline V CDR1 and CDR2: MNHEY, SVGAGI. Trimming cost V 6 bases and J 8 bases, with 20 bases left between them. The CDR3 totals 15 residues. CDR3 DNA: TGTGCCAGCAGCCCCCGAGGCGCGTGGCGGGACACCATATATTTT. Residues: CASSPRGAWRDTIYF.

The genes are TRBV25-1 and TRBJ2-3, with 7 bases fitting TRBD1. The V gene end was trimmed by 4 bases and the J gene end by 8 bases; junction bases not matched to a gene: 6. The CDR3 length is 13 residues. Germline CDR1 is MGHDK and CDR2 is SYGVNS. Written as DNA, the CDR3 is TGTGCCAGCAGTGTTGACAGGGCTGGTACGCAGTATTTT. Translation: CASSVDRAGTQYF.

In DNA form, the CDR3 reads TGCGCCAGCAGCCAAGAACAGGGAAGAAACGGGGAGCTGTTTTTT. Residues: CASSQEQGRNGELFF. This sequence joins TRBV4-1 and TRBJ2-2; tentatively, D is TRBD1 (6 bases). Germline V lookup: CDR1 MGHRA, CDR2 YSYEKL. The CDR3 extends over 15 amino acids. V was trimmed by 0 bases and J by 7 bases, leaving 12 bases between them.

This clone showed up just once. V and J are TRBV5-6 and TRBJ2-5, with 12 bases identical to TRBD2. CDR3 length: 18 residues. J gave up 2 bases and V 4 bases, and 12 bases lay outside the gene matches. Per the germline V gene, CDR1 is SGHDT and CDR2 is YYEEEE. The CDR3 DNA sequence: TGTGCCAGCAGCCCACTAGCGGGGGGTTCCACCCTTCAAGAGACCCAGTACTTC. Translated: CASSPLAGGSTLQETQYF.

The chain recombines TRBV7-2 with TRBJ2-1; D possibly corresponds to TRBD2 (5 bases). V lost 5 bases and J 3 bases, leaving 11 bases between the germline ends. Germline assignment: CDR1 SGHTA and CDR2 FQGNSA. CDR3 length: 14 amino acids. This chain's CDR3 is CASSPTGLYNEQFF. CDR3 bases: TGTGCCAGCAGCCCGACTGGACTCTACAATGAGCAGTTCTTC.

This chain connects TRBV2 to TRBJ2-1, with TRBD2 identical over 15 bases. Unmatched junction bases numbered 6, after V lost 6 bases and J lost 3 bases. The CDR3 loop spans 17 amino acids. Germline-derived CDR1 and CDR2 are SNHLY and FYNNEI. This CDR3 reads CASRGLAGGRNYNEQFF. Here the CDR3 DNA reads TGTGCCAGCAGGGGACTAGCGGGGGGTCGTAACTACAATGAGCAGTTCTTC.

This CDR3 reads CASSYSRGEQYF. Written as DNA, the CDR3 is TGTGCCAGCAGTTACAGCAGGGGCGAGCAGTACTTC. This rearrangement joins TRBV6-6 to TRBJ2-7, with D maybe TRBD1 (6 bases). Trimming removed 2 bases at V and 6 bases at J, with 8 bases between. This CDR3 is 12 amino acids long. Germline values: CDR1 MNHNY, CDR2 SVGAGI (reference sequence).

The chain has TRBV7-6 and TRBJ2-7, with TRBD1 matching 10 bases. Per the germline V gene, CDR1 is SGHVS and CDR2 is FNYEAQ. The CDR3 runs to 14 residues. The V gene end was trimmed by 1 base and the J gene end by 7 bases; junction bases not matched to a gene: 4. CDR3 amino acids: CASSLVGTGDEQYF. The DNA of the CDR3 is TGTGCCAGCAGCTTAGTGGGGACAGGGGATGAGCAGTACTTC.

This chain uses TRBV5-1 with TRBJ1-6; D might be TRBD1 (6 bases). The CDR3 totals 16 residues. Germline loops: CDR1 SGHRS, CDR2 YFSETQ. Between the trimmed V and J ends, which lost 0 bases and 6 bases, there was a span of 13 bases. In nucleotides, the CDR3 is TGCGCCAGCAGCTTGGAAATACGACAGGTTAATTCACCCCTCCACTTT. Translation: CASSLEIRQVNSPLHF.

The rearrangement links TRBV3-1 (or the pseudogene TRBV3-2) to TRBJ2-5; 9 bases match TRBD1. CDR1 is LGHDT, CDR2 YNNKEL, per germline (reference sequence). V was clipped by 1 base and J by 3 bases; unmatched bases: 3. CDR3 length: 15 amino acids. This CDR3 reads CASSQAGTGKETQYF. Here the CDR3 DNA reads TGTGCCAGCAGCCAAGCTGGGACAGGGAAAGAGACCCAGTACTTC.

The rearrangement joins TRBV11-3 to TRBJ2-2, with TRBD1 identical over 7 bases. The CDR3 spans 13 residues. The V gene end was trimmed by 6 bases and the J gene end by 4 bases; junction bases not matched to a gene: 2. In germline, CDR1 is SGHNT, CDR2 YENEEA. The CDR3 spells CASRQGVTGELFF. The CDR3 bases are TGTGCCAGCAGGCAGGGGGTCACCGGGGAGCTGTTTTTT.

Here the CDR3 DNA reads TGTGCCAGCAGCCAAGAGGGGAGAGGAAACACCATATATTTT. As protein: CASSQEGRGNTIYF. The genes are TRBV4-2 and TRBJ1-3; D not certain. V was trimmed by 0 bases and J by 4 bases, leaving 7 bases between them. Germline CDR1 reads LGHNA; CDR2 reads YNFKEQ. The CDR3 has 14 amino acids.

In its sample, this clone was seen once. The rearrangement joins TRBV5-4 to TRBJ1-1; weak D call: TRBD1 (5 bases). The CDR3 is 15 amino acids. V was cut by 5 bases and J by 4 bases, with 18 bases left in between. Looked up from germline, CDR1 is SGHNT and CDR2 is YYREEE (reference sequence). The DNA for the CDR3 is TGTGCCAGCAGTAGCGGGGCTCTTGGGGGCACTGAAGCTTTCTTT. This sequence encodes CASSSGALGGTEAFF. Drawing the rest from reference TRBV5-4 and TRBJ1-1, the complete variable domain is ETGVTQSPTHLIKTRGQQVTLRCSSQSGHNTVSWYQQALGQGPQFIFQYYREEENGRGNFPPRFSGLQFPNYSSELNVNALELDDSALYLCASSSGALGGTEAFFGQGTRLTVV.

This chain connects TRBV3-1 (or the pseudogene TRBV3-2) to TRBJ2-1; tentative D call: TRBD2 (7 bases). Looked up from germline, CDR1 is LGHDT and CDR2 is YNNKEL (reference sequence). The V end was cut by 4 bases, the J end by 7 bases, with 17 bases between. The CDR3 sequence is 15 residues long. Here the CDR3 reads CASSPYGGPTNEQFF. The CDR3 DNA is TGTGCCAGCAGCCCCTACGGGGGGCCCACGAATGAGCAGTTCTTC.

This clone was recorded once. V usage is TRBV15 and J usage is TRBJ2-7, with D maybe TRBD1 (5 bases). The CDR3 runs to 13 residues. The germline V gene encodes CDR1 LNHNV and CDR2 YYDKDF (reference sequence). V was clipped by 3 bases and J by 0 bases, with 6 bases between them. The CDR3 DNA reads TGTGCCACCAGCAGCAGGGTCTCCTACGAGCAGTACTTC. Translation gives CATSSRVSYEQYF.

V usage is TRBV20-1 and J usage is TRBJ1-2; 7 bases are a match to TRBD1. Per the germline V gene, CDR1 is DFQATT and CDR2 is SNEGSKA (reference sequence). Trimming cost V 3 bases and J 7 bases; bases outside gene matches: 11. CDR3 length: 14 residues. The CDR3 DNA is TGCAGTGCTAGTACGGCGGGCAGGGGGTTTGGCTACACCTTC. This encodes CSASTAGRGFGYTF.